One and the same sample provided the 29 T cell receptor beta chains below, sequenced in a study of CD8 T cells in Susac syndrome. Random hexamers were used to reverse transcribe an amount of 0.5 to 1 ug RNA. TCRdb fed the immunoSEQ multiplex PCR reads into MiXCR, producing one record per CDR3 protein. The sample lists 100,000 to 150,000 distinct CDR3 sequences, approximately 96% occurring once. Sequencing was performed on CD4+ T cells from PBMCs. The receptors were sampled from a human donor in good health.

The V and J genes are TRBV7-9 and TRBJ1-1; TRBD1 agrees at 7 bases. CDR1 and CDR2 from the germline V gene are SEHNR and FQNEAQ (reference sequence). This CDR3 contains 16 residues. Unmatched junction bases numbered 9, after V lost 5 bases and J lost 0 bases. In nucleotides, the CDR3 is TGTGCCAGCAGCCGGAGACAGGGATCCTTGAACACTGAAGCTTTCTTT. Translation: CASSRRQGSLNTEAFF.

This sequence joins TRBV7-8 and TRBJ2-2; 8 bases align to TRBD1. V dropped 5 bases and J dropped 3; count of bases not matched to a gene: 8. The CDR3 is made up of 16 amino acids. Germline CDR1 SGHVS, CDR2 FQNEAQ. CDR3 protein: CASSPRTGSDTGELFF. The CDR3 DNA reads TGTGCCAGCAGCCCCCGGACAGGGTCGGACACCGGGGAGCTGTTTTTT.

The gene calls are TRBV29-1 and TRBJ2-1; tentatively, D is TRBD2 (5 bases). The CDR3 loop spans 13 amino acids. Germline V gene lookup returns CDR1 SQVTM and CDR2 ANQGSEA. CDR3 nucleotides: TGCAGGGGCGCGCGCCAAAAGGGAGATGAGCAGTTCTTC. Amino acids: CRGARQKGDEQFF.

V and J are TRBV20-1 and TRBJ2-7; 8 bases map to TRBD1. The CDR3 is 16 amino acids. V gave up 0 bases and J gave up 2 bases; unmatched junction bases: 9. Germline lookup yields CDR1 DFQATT and CDR2 SNEGSKA (reference sequence). The CDR3 coding sequence is TGCAGTGCTAGAGATCAGGGGGCCCTATTAGCCTACGAGCAGTACTTC. Amino acids: CSARDQGALLAYEQYF.

The chain recombines TRBV30 with TRBJ2-1; D is ambiguous. The ends were cut back, 4 bases at V and 5 bases at J, with 12 bases in the middle. CDR3 size: 13 residues. Germline CDR1 and CDR2: GTSNPN and SVGIG (reference sequence). CDR3 DNA sequence: TGTGCCTGGACTCGGAGTAGCCACAATGAGCAGTTCTTC. Translating gives CAWTRSSHNEQFF.

The chain couples TRBV19 to TRBJ1-1; a possible D gene is TRBD1 (6 bases). Trimming removed 6 bases from V and 8 bases from J, with 19 bases in between. The CDR3 loop spans 14 amino acids. The germline gives CDR1 LNHDA, CDR2 SQIVND (reference sequence). CDR3 DNA sequence: TGTGCCAGTAGGCCCGGGACATATTCAGCCGAAGCTTTCTTT. It is translated as CASRPGTYSAEAFF.

This clonotype was observed once. This CDR3 reads CASSPNPGSYEQYF. Here the CDR3 DNA reads TGTGCCAGCAGCCCCAACCCGGGGTCCTACGAGCAGTACTTC. V usage is TRBV7-2 and J usage is TRBJ2-7; the D gene is possibly TRBD2 (5 bases). Looked up from germline, CDR1 is SGHTA and CDR2 is FQGNSA. The V gene lost 5 bases and the J gene lost 1 base, with 12 bases spanning the gap. The CDR3 is 14 residues long.

This chain links TRBV5-6 with TRBJ2-3; D is ambiguous. Trimming cost V 2 bases and J 3 bases, with 13 bases left between them. The length of the CDR3 is 15 residues. Germline CDR1 SGHDT, CDR2 YYEEEE. The CDR3 is CASSFVGIGTDTQYF. CDR3 coding DNA: TGTGCCAGCAGCTTCGTGGGGATTGGGACAGATACGCAGTATTTT. Full variable domain (rest looked up from reference TRBV5-6 and TRBJ2-3): DAGVTQSPTHLIKTRGQQVTLRCSPKSGHDTVSWYQQALGQGPQFIFQYYEEEERQRGNFPDRFSGHQFPNYSSELNVNALLLGDSALYLCASSFVGIGTDTQYFGPGTRLTVL.

This clonotype was observed a few times. V gene TRBV6-5 combines with J gene TRBJ2-5; D gene unclear. The V and J ends lost 4 bases and 2 bases respectively, with 8 bases between them. CDR1 is MNHEY and CDR2 is SVGAGI in the germline V gene. The CDR3 runs 13 residues. The DNA for the CDR3 is TGTGCCAGCAGTTCGTCCGGACAAGAGACCCAGTACTTC. Translating it yields CASSSSGQETQYF.

The chain is built from TRBV2 and TRBJ1-5, with 8 bases aligning to TRBD1. Germline CDR1 reads SNHLY; CDR2 reads FYNNEI. With 4 bases clipped from V and 3 bases from J, the junction kept 5 bases outside the gene matches. The CDR3 runs to 15 residues. The CDR3 loop reads CASSGTGRTNQPQHF. For the CDR3, the DNA is TGTGCCAGCAGTGGGACAGGGCGTACCAATCAGCCCCAGCATTTT.

The chain has TRBV7-2 and TRBJ1-3, with 9 bases aligning to TRBD1. The CDR3 length is 16 residues. Germline V gene sequence: CDR1 SGHTA, CDR2 FQGNSA. The J segment lost 2 bases and the V segment lost 1 base, leaving 3 bases of the junction unmatched. The CDR3 sequence is CASSLGGTGPGNTIYF. As DNA, the CDR3 is TGTGCCAGCAGCTTAGGAGGGACAGGGCCTGGAAACACCATATATTTT.

The chain uses TRBV7-9 and TRBJ1-1; no clear D. The germline gives CDR1 SEHNR, CDR2 FQNEAQ (reference sequence). The CDR3 has 12 amino acids. V was cut by 4 bases and J by 3 bases, with 6 bases left in between. The CDR3 here is CASSWEYTEAFF. DNA for the CDR3: TGTGCCAGCAGCTGGGAATACACTGAAGCTTTCTTT.

This sequence joins TRBV6-5 and TRBJ1-2; 7 bases map to TRBD1. This CDR3 spans 14 amino acids. Germline V gene lookup returns CDR1 MNHEY and CDR2 SVGAGI. The V segment lost 6 bases and the J segment 3 bases; nucleotides outside the gene matches: 7. CDR3 nucleotides: TGTGCCAGCAGCTCTAAAGACAGGGACTATGGCTACACCTTC. Translation: CASSSKDRDYGYTF.

The chain employs TRBV12-3 or TRBV12-4 and TRBJ1-5; tentatively, D is TRBD1 (5 bases). CDR3 size: 14 residues. Deletions cut 8 bases from V and 3 bases from J, with 14 bases between. CDR3 sequence reads: CASAGGVVNQPQHF. The CDR3 region has the DNA TGTGCCAGCGCCGGGGGGGTCGTCAATCAGCCCCAGCATTTT.

CDR3: CASSYTDNYGYTF. In nucleotides, the CDR3 is TGTGCCAGCAGTTACACGGACAACTATGGCTACACCTTC. The chain carries TRBV6-6 and TRBJ1-2; no firm D call. The CDR3 length is 13 residues. Trimming took 2 bases from V and 2 from J, leaving 6 bases between them. Germline V lookup: CDR1 MNHNY, CDR2 SVGAGI (reference sequence).

The V and J genes are TRBV4-1 and TRBJ2-7, with a possible D match to TRBD2 (7 bases). The V end was cut by 1 base, the J end by 2 bases, with 18 bases between. Germline V gene sequence: CDR1 MGHRA, CDR2 YSYEKL. The length of the CDR3 is 17 residues. The CDR3 nucleotides are TGCGCCAGCAGCCAAGGAGTAGGGGGGAGGGTGACCTACGAGCAGTACTTC. This translates into CASSQGVGGRVTYEQYF.

This chain links TRBV18 with TRBJ2-2; perhaps TRBD2 as D (6 bases). Germline values: CDR1 KGHSH, CDR2 LQKENI. V lost 4 bases to trimming and J lost 5 bases, with 14 bases between them. CDR3 length equals 15 residues. The CDR3 DNA sequence: TGTGCCAGCTCACAAGGCGGCGGGAAAACCGGGGAGCTGTTTTTT. It yields the protein CASSQGGGKTGELFF. The full variable domain, in which reference TRBV18 and TRBJ2-2 provide the parts outside the CDR3, is NAGVMQNPRHLVRRRGQEARLRCSPMKGHSHVYWYRQLPEEGLKFMVYLQKENIIDESGMPKERFSAEFPKEGPSILRIQQVVRGDSAAYFCASSQGGGKTGELFFGEGSRLTVL.

This chain joins TRBV7-2 and TRBJ2-5; TRBD2 might be the D (5 bases). Trimming removed 0 bases from V and 4 bases from J, with 6 bases in between. Germline assignment: CDR1 SGHTA and CDR2 FQGNSA. This CDR3 contains 13 residues. The CDR3 region has the DNA TGTGCCAGCAGCTTAGCGAGCGGAGAGACCCAGTACTTC. It codes for CASSLASGETQYF.

The chain carries TRBV29-1 and TRBJ1-4; D ambiguous. There are 13 residues in the CDR3. Germline CDR1 reads SQVTM; CDR2 reads ANQGSEA. V was shortened by 4 bases and J by 8 bases, with 14 bases between the two germline ends. The CDR3: CSVGRQVGEKLFF. As DNA, the CDR3 is TGCAGCGTTGGTCGGCAGGTTGGGGAAAAACTGTTTTTT.

This clonotype was found once. This chain connects TRBV7-2 to TRBJ1-5; D gene uncertain. V lost 6 bases and J lost 6, with 12 bases in between. The CDR3 has 13 residues. Germline V CDR1 and CDR2: SGHTA, FQGNSA. This chain's CDR3 is CASSFRRGQPQHF. The CDR3 DNA is TGTGCCAGCAGTTTCAGACGGGGTCAGCCCCAGCATTTT.

The chain carries TRBV7-2 and TRBJ2-5, with D perhaps matching TRBD1 (5 bases). The CDR3 spans 16 residues. V was trimmed by 4 bases and J by 5 bases, leaving 20 bases between them. Germline V gene sequence: CDR1 SGHTA, CDR2 FQGNSA. CDR3 protein: CASSYWAQGGWETQYF. DNA for the CDR3: TGTGCCAGCAGCTATTGGGCGCAGGGTGGGTGGGAGACCCAGTACTTC.

The rearrangement links TRBV9 to TRBJ2-3; D uncertain. Germline V gene sequence: CDR1 SGDLS, CDR2 YYNGEE. Trimming stripped 2 bases from V and 4 bases from J, with 11 bases between. This CDR3 is built from 14 residues. The CDR3 DNA is TGTGCCAGCAGCGTGTCAGGTCGATCAGATACGCAGTATTTT. It yields the protein CASSVSGRSDTQYF. Supplemented by reference TRBV9 and TRBJ2-3, the full variable domain reads DSGVTQTPKHLITATGQRVTLRCSPRSGDLSVYWYQQSLDQGLQFLIQYYNGEERAKGNILERFSAQQFPDLHSELNLSSLELGDSALYFCASSVSGRSDTQYFGPGTRLTVL.

J is TRBJ2-7 and V is TRBV20-1; TRBD2 matches 14 bases. The CDR3 totals 17 residues. The germline V gene has CDR1 DFQATT and CDR2 SNEGSKA (reference sequence). The V and J ends lost 1 base and 2 bases, in that order; junction bases with no gene match: 7. The CDR3 reads CSARVTGTSGRAYEQYF. In DNA form, the CDR3 reads TGCAGTGCTAGAGTAACCGGGACTAGCGGGAGAGCCTACGAGCAGTACTTC.

In its sample, this clonotype was seen once. This chain connects TRBV11-2 to TRBJ2-5, with 9 bases matching TRBD2. The CDR3 spans 16 residues. Germline CDR1 SGHAT, CDR2 FQNNGV. V lost 0 bases, J lost 5 bases, and 7 bases stayed unmatched. The CDR3 spells CASSLEGGRALETQYF. The CDR3 DNA reads as TGTGCCAGCAGCTTAGAAGGCGGGAGGGCCTTGGAGACCCAGTACTTC.

The chain recombines TRBV25-1 with TRBJ2-7, with 9 positions matching TRBD1. Trimming at V came to 4 bases and at J to 5 bases, leaving 0 bases not matched to a gene. The CDR3 runs to 12 residues. The V gene's germline CDR1 is MGHDK and CDR2 SYGVNS. The CDR3 region has the DNA TGTGCCAGCAGTGGGGACAGGGACGAGCAGTACTTC. Amino acids: CASSGDRDEQYF.

CDR3 sequence reads: CASSLRTGPYTEAFF. The CDR3 bases are TGCGCCAGCAGCCTTAGGACAGGGCCCTACACTGAAGCTTTCTTT. The V gene is TRBV4-1, the J gene TRBJ1-1, with 8 bases matching TRBD1. V lost 4 bases to trimming and J lost 3 bases; unmatched junction nucleotides: 7. This CDR3 has 15 amino acids. Germline lookup yields CDR1 MGHRA and CDR2 YSYEKL.

The chain couples TRBV5-6 to TRBJ2-1; 15 bases are a match to TRBD2. The trim removed 0 bases at V and 9 bases at J, leaving 7 bases unmatched. The length of the CDR3 is 17 residues. The germline gives CDR1 SGHDT, CDR2 YYEEEE. The CDR3 sequence: CASSLGWTSGRALEQFF. The CDR3 bases are TGTGCCAGCAGCTTGGGATGGACTAGCGGGAGGGCCCTTGAGCAGTTCTTC.

This clonotype was seen a few times. V gene TRBV29-1 combines with J gene TRBJ2-7; D perhaps matches TRBD2 (5 bases). V lost 6 bases to trimming and J lost 2 bases, with 17 bases between them. Per germline, CDR1 SQVTM and CDR2 ANQGSEA. The CDR3 length is 14 residues. CDR3 protein: CSVDIGLGTYEQYF. For the CDR3, the DNA is TGCAGCGTAGACATCGGGCTCGGGACCTACGAGCAGTACTTC.

The chain recombines TRBV7-2 with TRBJ2-7; 8 bases fit TRBD1. The CDR3 length is 15 residues. CDR1 SGHTA and CDR2 FQGNSA come from the germline V gene. Trimming cost V 2 bases and J 5 bases; bases outside gene matches: 8. The DNA for the CDR3 is TGTGCCAGCAGCTTAAGGTCAGGGGGCATGGACGAGCAGTACTTC. It yields the protein CASSLRSGGMDEQYF.